The sequence of this T cell receptor (beta chain) was determined in a study of blood T cell repertoires in COVID-19. Study details: Spain, Italy and the United States supplied samples that represented acute and convalescent COVID-19.

This CDR3 region has 13 residues. With 8 bases clipped from V and 5 bases from J, the junction kept 0 bases outside the gene matches. Germline V CDR1 and CDR2: MGHRA, YSYEKL. Clones were read by immunoSEQ multiplex PCR, and TCRdb kept only the in-frame ones, dropping some. This table holds fewer than 200,000 clones, 65% to 85% found once. This clone appeared once. Material: PBMCs or T cells enriched from blood (not recorded which). The chain uses TRBV4-1 and TRBJ2-5; 15 bases agree with TRBD2. The clonotype comes from a woman in her fifties or sixties in a cohort exposed to, infected with or recovered from COVID-19 (not recorded which). The CDR3 DNA follows: TGCGCCAGCGGGACTAGCGGGAGGGAGACCCAGTACTTC. Protein product: CASGTSGRETQYF.